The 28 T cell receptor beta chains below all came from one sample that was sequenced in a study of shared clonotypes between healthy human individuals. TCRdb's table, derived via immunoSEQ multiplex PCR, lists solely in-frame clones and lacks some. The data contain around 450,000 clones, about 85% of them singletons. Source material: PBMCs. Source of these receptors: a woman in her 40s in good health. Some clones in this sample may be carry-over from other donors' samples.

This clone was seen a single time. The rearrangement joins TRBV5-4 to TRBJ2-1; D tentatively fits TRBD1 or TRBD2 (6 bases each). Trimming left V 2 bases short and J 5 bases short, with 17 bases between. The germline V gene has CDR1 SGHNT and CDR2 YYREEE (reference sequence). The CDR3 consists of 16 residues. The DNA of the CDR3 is TGTGCCAGCAGCTTCGGGGGCAGGGGCCGGCACAATGAGCAGTTCTTC. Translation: CASSFGGRGRHNEQFF.

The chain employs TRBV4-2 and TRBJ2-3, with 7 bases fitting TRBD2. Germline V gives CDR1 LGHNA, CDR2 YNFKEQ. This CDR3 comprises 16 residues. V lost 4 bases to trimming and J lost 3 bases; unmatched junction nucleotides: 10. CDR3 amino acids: CASSLQAGGRTDTQYF. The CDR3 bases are TGTGCCAGCAGCCTCCAAGCTGGCGGGAGAACAGATACGCAGTATTTT.

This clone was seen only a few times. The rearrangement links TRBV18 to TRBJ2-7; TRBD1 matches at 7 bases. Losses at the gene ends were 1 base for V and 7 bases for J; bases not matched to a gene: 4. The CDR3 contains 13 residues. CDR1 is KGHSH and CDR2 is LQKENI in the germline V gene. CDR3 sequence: CASSPQGAGEQYF. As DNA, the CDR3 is TGTGCCAGCTCACCACAGGGGGCTGGTGAGCAGTACTTC.

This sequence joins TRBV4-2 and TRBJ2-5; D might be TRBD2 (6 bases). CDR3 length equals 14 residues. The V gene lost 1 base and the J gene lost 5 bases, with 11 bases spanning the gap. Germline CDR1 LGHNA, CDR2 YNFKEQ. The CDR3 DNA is TGTGCCAGCAGCCAAGTGGGGGAGGTGGAGACCCAGTACTTC. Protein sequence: CASSQVGEVETQYF.

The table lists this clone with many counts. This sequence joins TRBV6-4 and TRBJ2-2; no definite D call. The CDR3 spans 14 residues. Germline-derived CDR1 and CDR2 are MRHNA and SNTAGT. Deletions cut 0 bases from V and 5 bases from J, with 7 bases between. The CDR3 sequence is CASSDSGVTGELFF. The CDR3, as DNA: TGTGCCAGCAGTGACTCCGGCGTGACCGGGGAGCTGTTTTTT.

The CDR3 sequence is CASSLRQGLEQPQHF. The CDR3 DNA reads TGTGCCAGCAGTCTCCGACAGGGTTTAGAACAGCCCCAGCATTTT. The genes are TRBV6-1 and TRBJ1-5; 7 bases match TRBD1. Trimming removed 5 bases from V and 7 bases from J; junction bases left unmatched: 11. Germline CDR1 and CDR2: MNHNS and SASEGT. The CDR3 is made up of 15 amino acids.

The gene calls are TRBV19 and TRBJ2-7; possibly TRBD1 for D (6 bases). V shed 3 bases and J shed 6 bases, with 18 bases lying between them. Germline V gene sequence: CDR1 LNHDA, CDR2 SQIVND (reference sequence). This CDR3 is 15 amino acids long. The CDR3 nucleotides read TGTGCCAGTAGTATTTTTGCGGGCAAAGGGGGCGAGCAGTACTTC. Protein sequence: CASSIFAGKGGEQYF.

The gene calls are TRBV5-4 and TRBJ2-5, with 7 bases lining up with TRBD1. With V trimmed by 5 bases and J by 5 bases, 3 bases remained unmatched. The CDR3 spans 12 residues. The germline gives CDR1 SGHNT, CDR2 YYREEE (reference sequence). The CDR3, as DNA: TGTGCCAGCAGGCGACAGGGTGAGACCCAGTACTTC. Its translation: CASRRQGETQYF.

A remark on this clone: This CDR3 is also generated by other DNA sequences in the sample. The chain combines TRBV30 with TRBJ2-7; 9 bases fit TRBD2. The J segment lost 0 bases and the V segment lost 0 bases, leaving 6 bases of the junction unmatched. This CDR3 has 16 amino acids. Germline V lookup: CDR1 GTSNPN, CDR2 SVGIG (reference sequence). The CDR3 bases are TGTGCCTGGAGTGTTGGGCTAGCGGGAAGCTCCTACGAGCAGTACTTC. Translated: CAWSVGLAGSSYEQYF.

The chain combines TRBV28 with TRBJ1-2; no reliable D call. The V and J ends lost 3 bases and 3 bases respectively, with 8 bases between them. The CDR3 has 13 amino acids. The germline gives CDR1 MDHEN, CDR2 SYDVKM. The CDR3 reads CASSFRRDYGYTF. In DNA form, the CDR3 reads TGTGCCAGCAGTTTTAGAAGGGACTATGGCTACACCTTC.

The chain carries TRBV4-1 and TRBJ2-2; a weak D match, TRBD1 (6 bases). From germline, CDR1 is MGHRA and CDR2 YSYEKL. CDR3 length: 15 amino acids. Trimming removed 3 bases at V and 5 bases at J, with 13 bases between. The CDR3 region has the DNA TGCGCCAGCAGCCAGCTGACAGGCTTGACCGGGGAGCTGTTTTTT. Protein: CASSQLTGLTGELFF.

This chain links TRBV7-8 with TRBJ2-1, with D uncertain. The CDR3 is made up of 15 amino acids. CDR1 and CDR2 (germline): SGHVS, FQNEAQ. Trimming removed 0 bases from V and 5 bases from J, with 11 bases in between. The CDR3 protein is CASSLAETPDNEQFF. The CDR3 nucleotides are TGTGCCAGCAGCTTAGCAGAGACTCCAGACAATGAGCAGTTCTTC.

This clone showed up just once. CDR3 DNA: TGTGCCAGCAGTGAATCTAGCGGGGCTGGTGGCGAGCAGTACTTC. This translates into CASSESSGAGGEQYF. The rearrangement joins TRBV6-1 to TRBJ2-7; 9 positions match TRBD2. CDR3 length equals 15 residues. With V trimmed by 2 bases and J by 6 bases, 8 bases remained unmatched. Germline CDR1 is MNHNS and CDR2 is SASEGT.

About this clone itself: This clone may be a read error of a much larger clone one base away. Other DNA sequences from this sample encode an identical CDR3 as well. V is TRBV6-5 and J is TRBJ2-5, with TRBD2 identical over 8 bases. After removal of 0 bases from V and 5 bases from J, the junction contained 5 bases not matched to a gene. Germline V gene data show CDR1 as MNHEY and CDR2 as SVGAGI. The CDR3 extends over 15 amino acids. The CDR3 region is CASSYSGTSGETQYF. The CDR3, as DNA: TGTGCCAGCAGTTACTCAGGGACTAGTGGGGAGACCCAGTACTTC.

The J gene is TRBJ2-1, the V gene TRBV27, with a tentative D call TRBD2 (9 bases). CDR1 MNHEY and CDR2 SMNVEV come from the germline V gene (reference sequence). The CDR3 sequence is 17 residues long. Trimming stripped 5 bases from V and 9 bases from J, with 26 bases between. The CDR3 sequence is CASSPTVGLAGQVEQFF. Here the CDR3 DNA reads TGTGCCAGCAGTCCTACGGTGGGGCTAGCGGGACAGGTTGAGCAGTTCTTC.

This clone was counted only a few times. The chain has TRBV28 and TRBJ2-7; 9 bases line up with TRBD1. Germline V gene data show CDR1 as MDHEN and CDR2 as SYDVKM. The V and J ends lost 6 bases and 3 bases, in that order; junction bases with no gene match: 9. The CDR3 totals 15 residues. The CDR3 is CASRKDRGALYEQYF. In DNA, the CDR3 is TGTGCCAGCAGGAAAGACAGGGGGGCTCTCTACGAGCAGTACTTC.

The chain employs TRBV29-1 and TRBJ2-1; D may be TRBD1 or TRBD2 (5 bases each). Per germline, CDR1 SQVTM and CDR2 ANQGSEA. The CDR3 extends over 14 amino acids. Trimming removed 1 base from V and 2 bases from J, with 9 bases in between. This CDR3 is CSVEAGTAYNEQFF. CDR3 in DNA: TGCAGCGTTGAAGCCGGGACGGCCTACAATGAGCAGTTCTTC.

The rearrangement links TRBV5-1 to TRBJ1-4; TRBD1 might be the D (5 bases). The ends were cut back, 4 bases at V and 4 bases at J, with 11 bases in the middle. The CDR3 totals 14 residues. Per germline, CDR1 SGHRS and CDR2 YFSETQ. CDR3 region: CASSPRGSNEKLFF. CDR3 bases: TGCGCCAGCAGCCCGAGGGGCAGTAATGAAAAACTGTTTTTT.

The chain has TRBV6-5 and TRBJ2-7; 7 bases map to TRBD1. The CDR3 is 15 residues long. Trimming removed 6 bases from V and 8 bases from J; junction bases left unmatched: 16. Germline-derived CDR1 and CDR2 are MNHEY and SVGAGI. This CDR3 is CASSSGTAGGMKQYF. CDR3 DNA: TGTGCCAGCAGCTCCGGGACAGCTGGAGGAATGAAGCAGTACTTC.

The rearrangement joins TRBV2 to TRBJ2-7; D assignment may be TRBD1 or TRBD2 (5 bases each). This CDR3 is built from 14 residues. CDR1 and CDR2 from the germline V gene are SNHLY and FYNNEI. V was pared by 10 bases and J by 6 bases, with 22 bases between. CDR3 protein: CATRDGLLWREQYF. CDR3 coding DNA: TGTGCCACCAGGGATGGACTCCTTTGGCGCGAGCAGTACTTC.

CDR3 residues: CASTLEGDYNEQFF. In DNA, the CDR3 is TGTGCCAGCACCCTCGAGGGAGACTACAATGAGCAGTTCTTC. The chain combines TRBV6-1 with TRBJ2-1; D is perhaps TRBD2 (5 bases). V dropped 7 bases and J dropped 3 bases, with 13 bases sitting between them. Per the germline V gene, CDR1 is MNHNS and CDR2 is SASEGT. The CDR3 extends over 14 amino acids.

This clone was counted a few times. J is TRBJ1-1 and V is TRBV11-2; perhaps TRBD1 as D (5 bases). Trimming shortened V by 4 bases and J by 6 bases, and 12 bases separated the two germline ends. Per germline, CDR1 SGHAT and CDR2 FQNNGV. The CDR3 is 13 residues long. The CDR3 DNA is TGTGCCAGCAGCTCCAGGGAAGGCGCTGAAGCTTTCTTT. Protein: CASSSREGAEAFF.

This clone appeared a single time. The DNA of the CDR3 is TGTGCCAGCACCCCGGGTCAGGGGGCATCTCAGCCCCAGCATTTT. Protein: CASTPGQGASQPQHF. This chain connects TRBV2 to TRBJ1-5; TRBD1 matches at 8 bases. The CDR3 totals 15 residues. Germline CDR1 is SNHLY and CDR2 is FYNNEI. With 7 bases clipped from V and 6 bases from J, the junction kept 11 bases outside the gene matches.

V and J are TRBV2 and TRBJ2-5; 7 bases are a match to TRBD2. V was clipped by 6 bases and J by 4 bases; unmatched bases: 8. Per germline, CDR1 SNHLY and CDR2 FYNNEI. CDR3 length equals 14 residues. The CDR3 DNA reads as TGTGCCAGCAGGAAATCGACGGGAGGAGAGACCCAGTACTTC. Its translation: CASRKSTGGETQYF.

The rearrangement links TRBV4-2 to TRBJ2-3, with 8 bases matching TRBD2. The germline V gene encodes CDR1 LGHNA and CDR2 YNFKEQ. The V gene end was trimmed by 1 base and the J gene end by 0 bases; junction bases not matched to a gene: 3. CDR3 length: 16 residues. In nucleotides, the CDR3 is TGTGCCAGCAGCCAAGGACTAGCGACAAGCACAGATACGCAGTATTTT. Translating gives CASSQGLATSTDTQYF.

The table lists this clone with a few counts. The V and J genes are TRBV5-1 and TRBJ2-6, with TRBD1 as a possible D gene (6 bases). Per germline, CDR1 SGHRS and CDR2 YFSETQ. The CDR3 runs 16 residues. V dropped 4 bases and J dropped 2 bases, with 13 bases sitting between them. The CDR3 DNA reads TGCGCCAGCAGCGTTACAGGGAATGCTGGGGCCAACGTCCTGACTTTC. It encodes CASSVTGNAGANVLTF.

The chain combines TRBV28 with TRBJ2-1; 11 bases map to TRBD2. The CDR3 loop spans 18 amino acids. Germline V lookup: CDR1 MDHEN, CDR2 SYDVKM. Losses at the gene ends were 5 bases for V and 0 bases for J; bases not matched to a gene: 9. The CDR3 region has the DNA TGTGCCAGCAGTCCACCGGGACTAGCGGTAAGCTCCTACAATGAGCAGTTCTTC. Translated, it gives CASSPPGLAVSSYNEQFF.

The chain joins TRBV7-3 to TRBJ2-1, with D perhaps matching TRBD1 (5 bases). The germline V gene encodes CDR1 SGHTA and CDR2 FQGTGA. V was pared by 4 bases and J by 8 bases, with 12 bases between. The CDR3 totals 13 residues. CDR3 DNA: TGTGCCAGCAGCTCCCGACAGTCGGATGAGCAGTTCTTC. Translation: CASSSRQSDEQFF.